The source of this T cell receptor (beta chain) is a study of cytomegalovirus exposure and HLA in healthy donors. Primers for the PCR totalled 60 Vbeta and 13 Jbeta. The protocol was immunoSEQ multiplex PCR, while the TCRdb copy is restricted to in-frame clones and leaves out a portion. The sample records tens of thousands of clones, 70% to 90% being singletons. This clone has just a few counts. Sequencing was carried out using PBMCs. The clonotype comes from a woman in her 40s in good health and CMV-seropositive.

In DNA form, the CDR3 reads TGTGCCAGCTCACAGGGTTCCTTCTACGAGCAGTACTTC. Residues: CASSQGSFYEQYF. The V call is TRBV6-5, the J call TRBJ2-7, with D tentatively TRBD1 (6 bases). Per the germline V gene, CDR1 is MNHEY and CDR2 is SVGAGI. CDR3 size: 13 residues. V shed 8 bases and J shed 3 bases, with 14 bases lying between them.